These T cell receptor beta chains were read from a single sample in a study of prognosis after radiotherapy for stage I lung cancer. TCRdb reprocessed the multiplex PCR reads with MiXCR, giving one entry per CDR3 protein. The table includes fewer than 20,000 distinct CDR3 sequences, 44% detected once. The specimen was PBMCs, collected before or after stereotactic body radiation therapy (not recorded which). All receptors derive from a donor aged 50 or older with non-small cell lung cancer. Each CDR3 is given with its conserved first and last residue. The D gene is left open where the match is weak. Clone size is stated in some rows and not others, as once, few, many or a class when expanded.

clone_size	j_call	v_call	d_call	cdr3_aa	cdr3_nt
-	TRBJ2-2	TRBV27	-	CASSLYGGRAEAGELFF	TGTGCCAGCAGTTTATATGGTGGGCGAGCAGAAGCCGGGGAGCTGTTTTTT
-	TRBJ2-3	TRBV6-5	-	CASSYSKAGITDTQYF	TGTGCCAGCAGTTACTCGAAGGCGGGAATCACAGATACGCAGTATTTT
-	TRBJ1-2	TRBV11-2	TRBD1	CASSHYHQGQGGRGYTF	TGTGCCAGCAGCCACTACCACCAGGGACAGGGAGGTCGGGGCTACACCTTC
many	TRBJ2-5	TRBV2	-	CASSGGLLETQYF	TGTGCCAGCAGTGGGGGGCTACTAGAGACCCAGTACTTC
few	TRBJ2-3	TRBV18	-	CASSPPDRSTDTQYF	TGTGCCAGCTCACCACCGGACAGAAGCACAGATACGCAGTATTTT
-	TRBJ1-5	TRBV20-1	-	CSAIPGGAQPQHF	TGCAGTGCTATCCCGGGCGGGGCCCAGCCCCAGCATTTT
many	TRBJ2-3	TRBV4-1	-	CASSQLERGDTQYF	TGCGCCAGCAGCCAATTAGAGAGAGGAGATACGCAGTATTTT
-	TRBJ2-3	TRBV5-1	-	CASSLDKTSTDTQYF	TGCGCCAGCAGCTTGGACAAAACTAGCACAGATACGCAGTATTTT
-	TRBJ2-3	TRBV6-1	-	CASSDRGQASTQYF	TGTGCCAGCAGTGATCGGGGTCAAGCAAGTACGCAGTATTTT
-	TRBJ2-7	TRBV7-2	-	CASSFRCLGTDLNYEQYF	TGTGCCAGCAGCTTTCGTTGTCTGGGAACAGACCTAAACTACGAGCAGTACTTC
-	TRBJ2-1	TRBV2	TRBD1	CASRGALRDSEQFF	TGTGCCAGCAGGGGTGCGTTAAGGGACAGTGAGCAGTTCTTC
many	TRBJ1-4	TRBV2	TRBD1	CASSLDRGQEKLFF	TGTGCCAGCAGTTTGGACAGGGGGCAGGAAAAACTGTTTTTT
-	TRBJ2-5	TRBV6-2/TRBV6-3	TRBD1	CASSGGTGPLVDHYF	TGTGCCAGCAGTGGTGGGACAGGGCCATTGGTAGACCACTACTTC
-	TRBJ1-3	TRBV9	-	CASSSSPGGSGNTIYF	TGTGCCAGCAGCTCGAGCCCAGGAGGCTCTGGAAACACCATATATTTT
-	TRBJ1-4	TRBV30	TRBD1	CAWSTGTGNEKLFF	TGTGCCTGGAGTACCGGGACAGGCAATGAAAAACTGTTTTTT
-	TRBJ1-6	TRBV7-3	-	CASSSSLDSPLHF	TGTGCCAGCAGCTCCAGTCTGGATTCACCCCTCCACTTT
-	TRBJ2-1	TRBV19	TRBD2	CASSIGTSGSWNEQFF	TGTGCCAGTAGTATTGGGACTAGCGGGAGCTGGAATGAGCAGTTCTTC
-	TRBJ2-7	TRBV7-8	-	CASSLSRTGASYEQYF	TGTGCCAGCAGCTTATCGCGTACGGGGGCCTCCTACGAGCAGTACTTC
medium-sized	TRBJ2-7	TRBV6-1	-	CASTFGESPYEQYF	TGTGCCAGCACCTTCGGGGAAAGTCCCTACGAGCAGTACTTC
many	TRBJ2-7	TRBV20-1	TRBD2	CSARVKLGTSGSPYYEQYF	TGCAGTGCTAGAGTTAAACTCGGGACTAGCGGGAGTCCCTACTACGAGCAGTACTTC
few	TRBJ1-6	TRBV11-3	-	CASSWTDQSPLHF	TGTGCCAGCAGCTGGACGGACCAGTCACCCCTCCACTTT
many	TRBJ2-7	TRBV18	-	CASSPGNRRQTPYEQYF	TGTGCCAGCTCACCAGGAAATAGGCGGCAGACACCCTACGAGCAGTACTTC
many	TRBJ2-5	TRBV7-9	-	CASSPEDGANRETQYF	TGTGCCAGCAGCCCGGAGGACGGGGCGAATCGTGAGACCCAGTACTTC
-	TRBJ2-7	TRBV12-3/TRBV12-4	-	CASSRNSYDHYF	TGTGCCAGCAGTCGCAACTCCTACGATCATTACTTC
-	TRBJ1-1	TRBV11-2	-	CASSIYMNTEAFF	TGTGCCAGCAGCATATACATGAACACTGAAGCTTTCTTT
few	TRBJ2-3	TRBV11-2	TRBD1	CASSSRTGLADTQYF	TGTGCCAGCAGCTCACGGACAGGGTTGGCAGATACGCAGTATTTT
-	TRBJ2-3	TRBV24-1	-	CATSDVRGIAGRDTQYF	TGTGCCACCAGTGATGTCAGGGGTATAGCGGGTAGGGATACGCAGTATTTT
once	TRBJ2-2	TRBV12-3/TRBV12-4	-	CASSPSDRCTGQLFF	TGTGCCAGCAGCCCCTCAGACAGGTGTACCGGGCAGCTGTTTTTT
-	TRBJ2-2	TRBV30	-	CAYHRDPGELFF	TGTGCCTATCACAGGGACCCCGGGGAGCTGTTTTTT
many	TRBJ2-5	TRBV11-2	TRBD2	CASSFAGGSETQYF	TGTGCCAGCAGCTTTGCGGGAGGATCAGAGACCCAGTACTTC
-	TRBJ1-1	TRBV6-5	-	CASSYSCRGASLEAFF	TGTGCCAGCAGTTACAGTTGCAGGGGAGCCTCCCTTGAAGCTTTCTTT
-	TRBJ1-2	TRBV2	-	CASSEGMDEGYGYTF	TGTGCCAGCAGTGAAGGTATGGACGAGGGCTATGGCTACACCTTC
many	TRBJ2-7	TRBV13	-	CASSLGGGEQYF	TGTGCCAGCAGCTTAGGGGGGGGCGAGCAGTACTTC
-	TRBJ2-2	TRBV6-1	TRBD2	CASSLGEGVIVAGELFF	TGTGCCAGCAGCTTAGGGGAGGGTGTGATTGTAGCCGGGGAGCTGTTTTTT
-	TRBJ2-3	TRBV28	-	CASILQGPDTQYF	TGTGCCAGCATTCTACAGGGACCGGATACGCAGTATTTT
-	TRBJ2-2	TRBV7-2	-	CASAIQVYTGELFF	TGTGCCAGCGCTATACAGGTCTACACCGGGGAGCTGTTTTTT
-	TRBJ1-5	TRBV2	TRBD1	CASSGQGGQPQHF	TGTGCCAGCAGTGGACAGGGAGGCCAGCCCCAGCATTTT
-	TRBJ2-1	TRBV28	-	CASPPRREGKDEQFF	TGTGCCAGCCCCCCCCGGCGTGAGGGTAAGGATGAGCAGTTCTTC
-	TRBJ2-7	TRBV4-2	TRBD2	CASSQEGLAGYEQYF	TGTGCCAGCAGCCAGGAAGGACTAGCTGGGTACGAGCAGTACTTC
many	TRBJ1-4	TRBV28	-	CAAVGVGLANEKLFF	TGTGCCGCCGTGGGGGTCGGTTTGGCTAATGAAAAACTGTTTTTT
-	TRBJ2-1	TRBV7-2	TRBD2	CASSFSAGNNEQFF	TGTGCCAGCAGCTTCTCAGCGGGAAACAATGAGCAGTTCTTC
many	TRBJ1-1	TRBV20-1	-	CSGNARRDTEAFF	TGCAGTGGTAACGCCAGGAGGGACACTGAAGCTTTCTTT
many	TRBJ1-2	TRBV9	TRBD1	CASSVVPGTAIYGYTF	TGTGCCAGCAGCGTAGTACCTGGGACAGCTATCTATGGCTACACCTTC
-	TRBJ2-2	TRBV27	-	CASSLRWGEMNTGELFF	TGTGCCAGCAGTTTAAGGTGGGGCGAGATGAACACCGGGGAGCTGTTTTTT
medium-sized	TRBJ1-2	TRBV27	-	CASVEKYAYNYGYTF	TGTGCCAGCGTAGAGAAATATGCTTATAACTATGGCTACACCTTC
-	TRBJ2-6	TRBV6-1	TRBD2	CASSLRLAGVFGANVPTF	TGTGCCAGCAGTCTCAGACTAGCCGGAGTCTTTGGGGCCAACGTCCCGACTTTC
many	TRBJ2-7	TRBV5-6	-	CASSLAGVRSYEQYF	TGTGCCAGCAGCTTGGCTGGGGTTCGATCCTACGAGCAGTACTTC
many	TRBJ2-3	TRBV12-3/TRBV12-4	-	CASSPQGALAGAGGTQYF	TGTGCCAGCAGTCCACAGGGGGCTCTAGCGGGGGCAGGAGGTACGCAGTATTTT
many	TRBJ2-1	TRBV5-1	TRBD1	CASSFRDRGDGEQFF	TGCGCCAGCAGCTTTCGGGACAGGGGAGATGGTGAGCAGTTCTTC
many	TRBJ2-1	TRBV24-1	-	CATSDLQAASYNEQFF	TGTGCCACCAGTGATTTGCAAGCGGCCTCCTACAATGAGCAGTTCTTC
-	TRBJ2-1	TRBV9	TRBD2	CASSAGASGTYNEQFF	TGTGCCAGCAGCGCCGGGGCTAGCGGGACCTACAATGAGCAGTTCTTC
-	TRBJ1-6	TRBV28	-	CASSTGPPYNSPLHF	TGTGCCAGCAGTACGGGGCCCCCATATAATTCACCCCTCCACTTT
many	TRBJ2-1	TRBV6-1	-	CASSEPRELSEFF	TGTGCCAGCAGTGAACCCCGGGAACTCTCGGAGTTCTTC
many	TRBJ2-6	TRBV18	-	CASSPGRAGANVLTF	TGTGCCAGCTCACCAGGCAGGGCTGGGGCCAACGTCCTGACTTTC